The clone carrying this TCR beta chain showed up just a few times. What it recognizes is unknown. The data were obtained in a study of OX40 agonist ivuxolimab in advanced cancers. The ends lost 4 bases at V and 14 bases at J; junction bases unmatched: 7. There are 14 residues in the CDR3. CDR1 and CDR2 from the germline V gene are SGHNT and YYREEE (reference sequence). Assay: immunoSEQ multiplex PCR; the TCRdb copy retains only in-frame clones and omits some. The sample has 48,000 or so clones, about 90% seen once. Researchers took blood at baseline, on cycle 4 day 1, and on cycle 7 day 1. Study-wide results and caveats: Fewer expanded clones were found on average in CD4+ than in CD8+ T cells.

The source was CD4+ or CD8+ T cells sorted from blood, collected in a trial of the OX40 agonist ivuxolimab. This receptor was taken from an adult with an advanced solid tumor such as melanoma, head and neck, liver or kidney cancer. V is TRBV5-4 and J is TRBJ2-3; 16 bases align to TRBD2. CDR3 residues: CASSPGLAGGQWYF. CDR3 in DNA: TGTGCCAGCAGCCCGGGACTAGCGGGGGGGCAGTGGTATTTT.